The present TCR beta chain was sequenced within a study of molecular identifiers for immune sequencing clone quantification. This clonotype was detected many times. Its antigen is not known. TCRdb itself ran the PCR reads through MiXCR, one entry per CDR3 protein. Altogether roughly 93,000 distinct CDR3 sequences are present, roughly 19% being singletons, with the ten largest covering roughly 0.93%. Study results and caveats: Under 1% of molecules in naive cells, but over 97% of effector molecules, belonged to clones above 20 RNA copies.

The CDR3 extends over 15 amino acids. V gave up 5 bases and J gave up 2 bases; unmatched junction bases: 8. Germline CDR1 is LNHDA and CDR2 is SQIVND (reference sequence). Sample: naive CD8+ T cells from blood, with Jurkat cell RNA spiked in. Subset here: FACS-sorted CD8+CD4-CCR7+CD45RA+ naive T cells. The chain couples TRBV19 to TRBJ2-7; 8 positions agree with TRBD1. This clonotype was obtained from a human donor in good health. Some libraries in this study had Jurkat cell RNA spiked in. DNA for the CDR3: TGTGCCAGTAGTCCCTCGACAGGGGACACCTACGAGCAGTACTTC. Translated, it gives CASSPSTGDTYEQYF.